The text below deals with one T cell receptor beta chain. Its cognate antigen is unknown. TCRbeta libraries were built with three rounds of nested PCR, modified from ARM-PCR. TCRdb reprocessed the multiplex PCR reads with MiXCR, giving one entry per CDR3 protein. Among over 60,000 distinct CDR3 sequences listed, 55% to 85% were seen once. This CDR3 has 15 residues. The germline V gene has CDR1 DFQATT and CDR2 SNEGSKA (reference sequence). V lost 1 base, J lost 0 bases, and 13 bases lay in between. This sample's RNA came from whole unsorted tissue. This sample was taken from a study of tumor and adjacent non-tumor tissue in lung cancer. On the study more broadly: Aged about 31 to 80 years, patients included approximately 11 men and about five women with stage I to III disease. Findings and caveats of the study: Tumor TCR diversity, when higher, was linked to shorter survival. Top 100 clones took a larger repertoire share in normal lung. Tumor tissue had significantly higher TCR diversity than normal lung.

The sequenced sample was lung tumor tissue. This TCR was sampled from a man aged 55-75 years with non-small cell lung cancer. The rearrangement links TRBV20-1 to TRBJ2-7; D perhaps matches TRBD2 (6 bases). CDR3 in DNA: TGCAGTGCTAGAGTGAAACGGGAGAGCTCCTACGAGCAGTACTTC. It yields the protein CSARVKRESSYEQYF.